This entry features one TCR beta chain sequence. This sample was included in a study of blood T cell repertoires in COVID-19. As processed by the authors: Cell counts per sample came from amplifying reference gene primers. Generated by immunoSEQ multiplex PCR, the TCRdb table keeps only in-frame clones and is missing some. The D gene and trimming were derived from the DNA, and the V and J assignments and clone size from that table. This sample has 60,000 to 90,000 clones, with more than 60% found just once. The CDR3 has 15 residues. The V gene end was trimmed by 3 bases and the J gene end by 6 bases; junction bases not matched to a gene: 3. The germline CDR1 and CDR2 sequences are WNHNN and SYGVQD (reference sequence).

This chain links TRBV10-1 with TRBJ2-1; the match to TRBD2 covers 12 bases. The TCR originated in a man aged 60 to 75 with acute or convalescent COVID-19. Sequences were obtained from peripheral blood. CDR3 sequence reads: CASSEQLAGGNEQFF. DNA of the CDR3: TGCGCCAGCAGTGAACAACTAGCGGGAGGCAATGAGCAGTTCTTC.